The 14 T cell receptor beta chains in this list originate from one sample, sequenced in a study of siplizumab effects on memory and regulatory T cells. Sequencing was performed with immunoSEQ multiplex PCR; in TCRdb, only in-frame clones are kept and a portion is missing. The top ten hold 12% of the sample, which has 100,000 or so clones, around 90% seen once. The specimen sequenced was non-Treg CD4+ T cells sorted from blood. These receptor sequences come from a human donor in good health.

This sequence joins TRBV6-1 and TRBJ2-2; 8 nucleotides agree with TRBD2. Germline assignment: CDR1 MNHNS and CDR2 SASEGT. V shed 8 bases and J 4 bases; nucleotides not matched to a gene: 6. This CDR3 region has 14 residues. In DNA form, the CDR3 reads TGTGCCAGCTGGGAGCGGGAGTCCACCGGGGAGCTGTTTTTT. Protein sequence: CASWERESTGELFF.

The chain is built from TRBV5-6 and TRBJ2-7; D remains ambiguous. Germline lookup yields CDR1 SGHDT and CDR2 YYEEEE. The CDR3 spans 14 residues. Trimming took off 2 bases at V and 2 bases at J, with 11 bases between the two ends. The CDR3: CASSLTYSPYEQYF. CDR3 DNA: TGTGCCAGCAGCTTAACGTATTCCCCCTACGAGCAGTACTTC.

The rearrangement joins TRBV25-1 to TRBJ1-2; 9 positions agree with TRBD1. The V gene's germline CDR1 is MGHDK and CDR2 SYGVNS. The CDR3 has 14 amino acids. Trimming cost V 4 bases and J 4 bases; bases outside gene matches: 4. Written as DNA, the CDR3 is TGTGCCAGCAGTGGGAAGGGACAGGGCTATGGCTACACCTTC. Residues: CASSGKGQGYGYTF.

The rearrangement joins TRBV10-1 to TRBJ2-1; 7 bases match TRBD2. CDR1 and CDR2 (germline): WNHNN, SYGVQD (reference sequence). CDR3 length equals 13 residues. V lost 4 bases to trimming and J lost 7 bases; unmatched junction nucleotides: 4. CDR3 region: CASSADGRNEQFF. CDR3 in DNA: TGCGCCAGCAGTGCTGACGGGAGGAATGAGCAGTTCTTC.

This chain connects TRBV6-5 to TRBJ2-7; TRBD1 might be the D (5 bases). Trimming removed 2 bases at V and 3 bases at J, with 11 bases between. CDR1 and CDR2 (germline): MNHEY, SVGAGI. The CDR3 has 14 amino acids. The CDR3 bases are TGTGCCAGCAGTTACGCTGGCAGGGACTACGAGCAGTACTTC. This encodes CASSYAGRDYEQYF.

The genes are TRBV28 and TRBJ1-2, with 11 bases lining up with TRBD1. V dropped 6 bases and J dropped 6; count of bases not matched to a gene: 6. Germline CDR1 reads MDHEN; CDR2 reads SYDVKM. The CDR3 is 14 amino acids. CDR3: CASRNGQGANGYTF. DNA of the CDR3: TGTGCCAGCAGGAACGGACAGGGGGCGAATGGCTACACCTTC.

With regard to this clone: One end of the junction varies from germline; a read error may be responsible. The chain joins TRBV12-5 to TRBJ2-3; TRBD2 matches at 9 bases. The CDR3 covers 17 residues. CDR1 is LGHNT, CDR2 FRNRAP, per germline. For the CDR3, the DNA is TGTGCTAGTGGCCGTACCCCCAGAGGGACTAGCAGAGATACGCAGTATTTT. This sequence encodes CASGRTPRGTSRDTQYF. The variable domain in full, with the rest retrieved from reference TRBV12-5 and TRBJ2-3, is DARVTQTPRHKVTEMGQEVTMRCQPILGHNTVFWYRQTMMQGLELLAYFRNRAPLDDSGMPKDRFSAEMPDATLATLKIQPSEPRDSAVYFCASGRTPRGTSRDTQYFGPGTRLTVL.

The rearrangement links TRBV11-3 to TRBJ2-2, with TRBD2 matching 9 bases. Germline V gene data show CDR1 as SGHNT and CDR2 as YENEEA. J gave up 6 bases and V 6 bases, and 8 bases lay outside the gene matches. The CDR3 totals 15 residues. The CDR3 sequence: CASSDLAGPSGELFF. The DNA of the CDR3 is TGTGCCAGCAGTGATCTAGCGGGACCTTCCGGGGAGCTGTTTTTT.

About this clone: The germline gene is not matched at one end of the junction; a read error may be the cause. The chain couples TRBV6-1 to TRBJ2-5, with TRBD2 identical over 9 bases. The CDR3 length is 13 residues. Germline V gene lookup returns CDR1 MNHNS and CDR2 SASEGT. The CDR3 loop reads CASSREGQQTQYF. CDR3 DNA: TGTGCCAGTTCGCGGGAGGGCCAACAGACCCAGTACTTC.

The rearrangement links TRBV9 to TRBJ2-3, with D unresolved. Germline V gene lookup returns CDR1 SGDLS and CDR2 YYNGEE. V lost 1 base and J lost 2, with 11 bases in between. CDR3 length: 15 amino acids. The CDR3 sequence: CASSVLGILTDTQYF. The CDR3 DNA is TGTGCCAGCAGCGTACTAGGAATCCTCACAGATACGCAGTATTTT.

CDR3 nucleotide sequence: TGTGCCAGCAGCTGGGAGGGCGCAGATACGCAGTATTTT. Its translation: CASSWEGADTQYF. This chain links TRBV7-9 with TRBJ2-3, with 7 bases matching TRBD2. CDR3 size: 13 residues. The germline V gene encodes CDR1 SEHNR and CDR2 FQNEAQ (reference sequence). J was trimmed by 4 bases and V by 4 bases; bases with no gene match: 2.

V usage is TRBV7-2 and J usage is TRBJ2-1; 7 bases fit TRBD1. This CDR3 is built from 14 residues. Trimming removed 5 bases from V and 2 bases from J; junction bases left unmatched: 3. The germline V gene has CDR1 SGHTA and CDR2 FQGNSA. CDR3 in amino acids: CASSAGTAYNEQFF. CDR3 sequence (DNA): TGTGCCAGCAGCGCCGGGACAGCCTACAATGAGCAGTTCTTC. The whole variable domain, filled in from reference TRBV7-2 and TRBJ2-1, reads GAGVSQSPSNKVTEKGKDVELRCDPISGHTALYWYRQSLGQGLEFLIYFQGNSAPDKSGLPSDRFSAERTGGSVSTLTIQRTQQEDSAVYLCASSAGTAYNEQFFGPGTRLTVL.

This clone was recorded only once. The CDR3 here is CASGLTSGTTGELFF. The CDR3 bases are TGTGCTAGTGGTTTGACTAGCGGGACCACCGGGGAGCTGTTTTTT. V gene TRBV12-5 combines with J gene TRBJ2-2; the match to TRBD2 covers 10 bases. J gave up 4 bases and V 2 bases, and 1 base lay outside the gene matches. This CDR3 spans 15 amino acids. Germline-derived CDR1 and CDR2 are LGHNT and FRNRAP.

The genes are TRBV6-1 and TRBJ1-5, with 11 bases identical to TRBD1. CDR1 is MNHNS, CDR2 SASEGT, per germline. V shed 6 bases and J 6 bases; nucleotides not matched to a gene: 4. There are 14 residues in the CDR3. The CDR3 region has the DNA TGTGCCAGCAGCCTGGGACAGGGGGTTCAGCCCCAGCATTTT. Translated: CASSLGQGVQPQHF.